The clone carrying this T cell receptor (beta chain) was seen only a few times. Antigen specificity is unknown. TCR alpha and TCR beta cDNA libraries carrying sample barcodes and UMIs came from 5'RACE with constant-segment primers. TCRdb recomputed calls from the 5' RACE reads with MiXCR, one row per CDR3 protein. The sample has under 300,000 distinct CDR3 sequences, around 10% seen once. The data were obtained in a study of T-cell memory formation after mild COVID-19. Background on the study: For the most part, TCR clusters were specific to one donor.

Points from the study as a whole: Contracting CD4+ clones sat mainly in CM and EM; CD8+ in EMRA. The SARS-CoV-2 specificity of second-wave clones reaching peak at day 37 remained unverified.

This CDR3 contains 14 residues. Trimming cost V 5 bases and J 5 bases, with 14 bases left between them. In germline, CDR1 is KGHDR, CDR2 SFDVKD. The gene calls are TRBV24-1 and TRBJ2-5; no clear D gene. Sequenced sample: PBMCs or a T cell subset sorted from them (not recorded which). The clonotype comes from a man aged 18 to 35 who had mild COVID-19 (a few samples of this study predate the infection). Cell type and time point are not known. CDR3 region: CATSAPFTGETQYF. In DNA form, the CDR3 reads TGTGCCACCAGTGCCCCCTTTACCGGGGAGACCCAGTACTTC.